These T cell receptor beta chains were read from a single sample in a study of T cell changes during pregnancy in multiple sclerosis. The repertoire was sequenced with immunoSEQ multiplex PCR; TCRdb's copy has only in-frame clones and lacks some. This table holds tens of thousands of clones, approximately 90% found once. The sample consisted of CD4+ T cells from peripheral blood mononuclear cells, taken in the second trimester of pregnancy. The receptor set was obtained from a female donor with multiple sclerosis, enrolled in a pregnancy study. CDR3s include the opening cysteine and the closing phenylalanine or tryptophan. The order of the fields is clone size, J gene, V gene, D gene, CDR3 DNA, CDR3 protein. A D gene is named only where the DNA matches it firmly. Rows may omit the clone size; those that give it use once, few, many or a size class.

size: NA
J: TRBJ2-7
V: TRBV6-6
D: NA
DNA: TGTGCCAGCAGCCCCACAGAGCTAAAGATATCCTACGAGCAGTACTTC
CDR3: CASSPTELKISYEQYF

size: NA
J: TRBJ2-7
V: TRBV6-1
D: TRBD1
DNA: TGTGCCAGCAGCCGAGACAGGGTCGACGAGCAGTACTTC
CDR3: CASSRDRVDEQYF

size: once
J: TRBJ2-4
V: TRBV30
D: NA
DNA: TGTGCCTGGAGTTCCGGTACCAAAAACATTCAGTACTTC
CDR3: CAWSSGTKNIQYF

size: NA
J: TRBJ2-5
V: TRBV5-1
D: TRBD1
DNA: TGCGCCAGCAGCCCTCCGGGACAGGGACGACGGGGGCAGACCCAGTACTTC
CDR3: CASSPPGQGRRGQTQYF

size: NA
J: TRBJ2-3
V: TRBV4-2
D: NA
DNA: TGTGCCAGCAGCCCAGGGTCAACAGATACGCAGTATTTT
CDR3: CASSPGSTDTQYF

size: once
J: TRBJ2-7
V: TRBV28
D: NA
DNA: TGTGCCAGCAGTCGCTACGAGCAGTACTTC
CDR3: CASSRYEQYF

size: NA
J: TRBJ1-1
V: TRBV27
D: TRBD1
DNA: TGTGCCAGGGGGACAGGGGAGGCTTTCTTT
CDR3: CARGTGEAFF

size: NA
J: TRBJ1-2
V: TRBV30
D: NA
DNA: TGTGCCTGGAGTCGCGGGGATCCTGGCTACACCTTC
CDR3: CAWSRGDPGYTF

size: once
J: TRBJ1-1
V: TRBV28
D: TRBD1
DNA: TGTGCCAGCAGGTATTATCCTCAGGGGGCGGCCCAAGCTTTCTTT
CDR3: CASRYYPQGAAQAFF

size: NA
J: TRBJ2-7
V: TRBV19
D: TRBD1
DNA: TGTGCCAGTAGTATCCGACAGGGAGCCTCCTACGAGCAGTACTTC
CDR3: CASSIRQGASYEQYF

size: NA
J: TRBJ2-2
V: TRBV7-9
D: NA
DNA: TGTGCCAGCGTACAGGTGAACACCGGGGAGCTGTTTTTT
CDR3: CASVQVNTGELFF

size: NA
J: TRBJ1-1
V: TRBV5-1
D: NA
DNA: TGCGCCAGCAGCTTGGAAGGGGCCTTCCTCGAAGCTTTCTTT
CDR3: CASSLEGAFLEAFF

size: NA
J: TRBJ1-4
V: TRBV10-3
D: NA
DNA: TGTGCCATCAGTGAGTCTGGACAGTTTAATGAAAAACTGTTTTTT
CDR3: CAISESGQFNEKLFF

size: NA
J: TRBJ1-4
V: TRBV7-9
D: NA
DNA: TGTGCCAGCAGCCGGGGGGGGCGCGAAAAACTGTTTTTT
CDR3: CASSRGGREKLFF

size: NA
J: TRBJ1-2
V: TRBV5-4
D: TRBD1
DNA: TGTGCCAGCAGCCCTACCGCGACAGGGGCCCGAAACTATGGCTACACCTTC
CDR3: CASSPTATGARNYGYTF

size: NA
J: TRBJ2-5
V: TRBV7-3
D: TRBD2
DNA: TGTGCCAGCAGCTACCCCCCGTTGTGGAGCGGGAGAGAGACCCAGTACTTC
CDR3: CASSYPPLWSGRETQYF